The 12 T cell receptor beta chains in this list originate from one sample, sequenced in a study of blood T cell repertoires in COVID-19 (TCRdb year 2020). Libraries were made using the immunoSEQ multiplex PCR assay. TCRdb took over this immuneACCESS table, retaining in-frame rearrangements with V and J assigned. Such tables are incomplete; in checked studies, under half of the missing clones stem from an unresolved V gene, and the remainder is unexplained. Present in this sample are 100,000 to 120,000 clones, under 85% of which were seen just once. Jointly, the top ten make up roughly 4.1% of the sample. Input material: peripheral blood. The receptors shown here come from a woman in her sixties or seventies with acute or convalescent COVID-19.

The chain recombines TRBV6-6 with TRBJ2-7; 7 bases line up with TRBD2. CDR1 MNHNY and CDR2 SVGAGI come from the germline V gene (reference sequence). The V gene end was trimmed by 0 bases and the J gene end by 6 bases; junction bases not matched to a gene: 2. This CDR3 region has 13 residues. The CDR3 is CASSYSREGEQYF. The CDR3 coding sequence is TGTGCCAGCAGTTACTCGAGGGAGGGCGAGCAGTACTTC.

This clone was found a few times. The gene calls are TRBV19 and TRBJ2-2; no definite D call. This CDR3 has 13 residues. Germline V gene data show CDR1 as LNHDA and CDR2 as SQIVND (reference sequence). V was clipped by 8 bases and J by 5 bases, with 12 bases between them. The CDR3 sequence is CASFKRETGELFF. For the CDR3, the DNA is TGTGCCAGTTTCAAGAGAGAAACCGGGGAGCTGTTTTTT.

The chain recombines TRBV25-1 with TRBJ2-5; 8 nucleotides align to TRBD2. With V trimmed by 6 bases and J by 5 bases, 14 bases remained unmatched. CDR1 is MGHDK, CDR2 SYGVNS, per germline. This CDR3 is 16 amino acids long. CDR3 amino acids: CASSPRGGASSETQYF. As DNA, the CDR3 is TGTGCCAGCAGCCCCCGGGGGGGGGCGAGTAGCGAGACCCAGTACTTC.

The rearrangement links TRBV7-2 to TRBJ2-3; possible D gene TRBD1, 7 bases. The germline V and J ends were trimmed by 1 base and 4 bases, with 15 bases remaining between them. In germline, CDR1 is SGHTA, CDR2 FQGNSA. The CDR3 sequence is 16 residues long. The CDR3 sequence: CASSLVGQGGPDTQYF. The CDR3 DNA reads TGTGCCAGCAGCTTAGTCGGGCAGGGGGGCCCAGATACGCAGTATTTT.

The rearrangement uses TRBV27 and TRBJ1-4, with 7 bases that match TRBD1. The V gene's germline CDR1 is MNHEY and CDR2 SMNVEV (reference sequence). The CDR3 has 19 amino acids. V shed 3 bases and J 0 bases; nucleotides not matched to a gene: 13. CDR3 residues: CASSLSPGQPTATNEKLFF. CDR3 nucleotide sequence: TGTGCCAGCAGTTTGTCCCCGGGACAGCCAACCGCAACTAATGAAAAACTGTTTTTT.

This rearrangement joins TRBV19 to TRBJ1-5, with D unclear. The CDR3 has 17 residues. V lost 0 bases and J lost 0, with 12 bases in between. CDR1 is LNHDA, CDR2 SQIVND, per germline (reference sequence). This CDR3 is CASSIDAGSYSNQPQHF. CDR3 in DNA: TGTGCCAGTAGTATAGATGCGGGGTCTTATAGCAATCAGCCCCAGCATTTT.

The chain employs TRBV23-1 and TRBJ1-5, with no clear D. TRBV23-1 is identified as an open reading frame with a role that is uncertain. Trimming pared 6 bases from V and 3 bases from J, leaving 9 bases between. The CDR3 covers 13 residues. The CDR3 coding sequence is TGCGCCAGCAGGTCGGGTTTCAATCAGCCCCAGCATTTT. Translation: CASRSGFNQPQHF.

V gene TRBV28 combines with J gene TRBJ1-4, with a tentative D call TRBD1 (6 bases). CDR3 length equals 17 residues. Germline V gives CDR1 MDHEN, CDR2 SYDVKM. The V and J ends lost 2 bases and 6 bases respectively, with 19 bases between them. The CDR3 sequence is CASSLIGGWQGHEKLFF. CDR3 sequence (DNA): TGTGCCAGCAGTTTAATCGGTGGGTGGCAGGGGCATGAAAAACTGTTTTTT.

The CDR3 region has the DNA TGCGCCAGCAGCCAAGACCAGGGGGAGTCAAATGAGCAGTTCTTC. Its translation: CASSQDQGESNEQFF. The chain is built from TRBV4-1 and TRBJ2-1; 7 positions match TRBD1. Germline CDR1 is MGHRA and CDR2 is YSYEKL. V shed 0 bases and J 7 bases; nucleotides not matched to a gene: 6. This CDR3 contains 15 residues.

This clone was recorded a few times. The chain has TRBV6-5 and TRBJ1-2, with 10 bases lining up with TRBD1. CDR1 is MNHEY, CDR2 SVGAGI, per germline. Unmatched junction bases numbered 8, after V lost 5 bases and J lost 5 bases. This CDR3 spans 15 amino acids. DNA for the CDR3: TGTGCCAGCAGTCCCAGACAGGGGGCTTGGTATGGCTACACCTTC. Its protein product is CASSPRQGAWYGYTF.

DNA for the CDR3: TGCGCCAGCGTAGCGGGGGGAAACAATGAGCAGTTCTTC. It yields the protein CASVAGGNNEQFF. The chain couples TRBV5-1 to TRBJ2-1, with 10 bases fitting TRBD2. V dropped 7 bases and J dropped 5; count of bases not matched to a gene: 3. The CDR3 extends over 13 amino acids. Germline lookup yields CDR1 SGHRS and CDR2 YFSETQ.

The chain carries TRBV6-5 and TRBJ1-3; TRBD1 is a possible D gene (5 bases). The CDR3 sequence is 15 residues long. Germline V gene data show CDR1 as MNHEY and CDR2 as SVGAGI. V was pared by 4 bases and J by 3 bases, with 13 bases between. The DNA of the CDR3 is TGTGCCAGCAGTTTCGCAGGGAAGGGTGGAAACACCATATATTTT. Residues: CASSFAGKGGNTIYF.